This is a list of T cell receptor beta chains from one sample in a study of OX40 agonist ivuxolimab in advanced cancers. Sequenced by immunoSEQ multiplex PCR; TCRdb stores in-frame clones only, minus some. Of approximately 23,000 clones in the sample, roughly 85% were seen once. The specimen was CD4+ or CD8+ T cells sorted from blood, collected in a trial of the OX40 agonist ivuxolimab. The receptors here all came from an adult with an advanced solid tumor such as melanoma, head and neck, liver or kidney cancer. Each CDR3 is given without its conserved first and last residue. A clone size is listed for some rows: how often the clone was seen (once, few, many), or a class if it is expanded.

v_gene: TRBV7-9; abundance: -; CDR3aa: ASSSLLAGGHYEQY
v_gene: TRBV1; abundance: few; CDR3aa: TSSQNRGRYGYT
v_gene: TRBV27; abundance: few; CDR3aa: ASSRLAGKDEQF
v_gene: TRBV6-5; abundance: -; CDR3aa: ASRYRGSGANVLT
v_gene: TRBV7-9; abundance: -; CDR3aa: ASSRGTAYGYT
v_gene: TRBV4-2; abundance: -; CDR3aa: ASSQGGGLAPEQY
v_gene: TRBV7-6; abundance: -; CDR3aa: ASSYLAGGVNEQF
v_gene: TRBV9; abundance: -; CDR3aa: ASSVEGAGTEAF
v_gene: TRBV7-9; abundance: -; CDR3aa: ASHPPGANTEAF
v_gene: TRBV9; abundance: once; CDR3aa: ASSASGTSKSYEQY
v_gene: TRBV30; abundance: -; CDR3aa: AWRLARETQY
v_gene: TRBV6-1; abundance: -; CDR3aa: ASSGVFSGANVLT
v_gene: TRBV6-5; abundance: -; CDR3aa: ASRNGRGGYNEQF
v_gene: TRBV7-9; abundance: -; CDR3aa: ASISGGVSAF
v_gene: TRBV19; abundance: -; CDR3aa: ASSIQQYSGANVLT
v_gene: TRBV6-5; abundance: once; CDR3aa: ASSYSMGGKAF
v_gene: TRBV6-6; abundance: -; CDR3aa: ASSSLGIGTDTQY
v_gene: TRBV29-1; abundance: -; CDR3aa: SVEGGPQRETQY
v_gene: TRBV5-4; abundance: once; CDR3aa: ATDRGQHNEQF
v_gene: TRBV9; abundance: -; CDR3aa: ASSVRTSGGSYNEQF
v_gene: TRBV4-3; abundance: -; CDR3aa: ASSQDAPPRNSPLH
v_gene: TRBV9; abundance: -; CDR3aa: ASSVGRTDTQY
v_gene: TRBV4-3; abundance: -; CDR3aa: ASSQDRQGSSGYT
v_gene: TRBV7-9; abundance: -; CDR3aa: ASSLGTGSYEQY
v_gene: TRBV29-1; abundance: -; CDR3aa: SMKTGANYGYT
v_gene: TRBV7-6; abundance: -; CDR3aa: ASSYPRGHMNTEAF
v_gene: TRBV4-1; abundance: -; CDR3aa: ASSNRALPNQPQH
v_gene: TRBV7-8; abundance: -; CDR3aa: ASSLGAGPTYNEQF
v_gene: TRBV4-1; abundance: -; CDR3aa: ASSQDQGYSPLH
v_gene: TRBV6-6; abundance: -; CDR3aa: ASTSTWNEQF
v_gene: TRBV6-5; abundance: -; CDR3aa: ASSYSVSGRLYEQY
v_gene: TRBV27; abundance: -; CDR3aa: ASSLGQGYGYT
v_gene: TRBV6-5; abundance: -; CDR3aa: ASSYLGGPQETQY
v_gene: TRBV4-1; abundance: -; CDR3aa: ASSHPIQPTGSDEQF
v_gene: TRBV4-3; abundance: few; CDR3aa: ASSDRPNSPLH
v_gene: TRBV15; abundance: -; CDR3aa: ATSRTRARQETQY
v_gene: TRBV13; abundance: -; CDR3aa: ASSESGRARVSEQF
v_gene: TRBV19; abundance: few; CDR3aa: ASSMPGYRQPQH
v_gene: TRBV30; abundance: -; CDR3aa: AWSPDRGYTQY
v_gene: TRBV13; abundance: -; CDR3aa: ASRTASGANVLT
v_gene: TRBV11-2; abundance: -; CDR3aa: ASSSLGGNQPQH
v_gene: TRBV7-2; abundance: -; CDR3aa: ASSLGPSSYNEQF